Each of the 2 T cell receptor beta chains below was sequenced from the same sample in a study of CD8+ T cells in alopecia areata. RNA, once extracted, was reverse transcribed into cDNA for use as the sequencing template. This table comes from immunoSEQ multiplex PCR, and its TCRdb copy is limited to in-frame clones, with some not included. The table includes about 140,000 clones, 50% to 60% detected once. Sequencing used CD4+ T cells sorted from blood. These receptors were obtained from a human donor in good health.

This clone was seen a few times. The V gene is TRBV29-1, the J gene TRBJ2-4, with D tentatively TRBD1 (6 bases). The CDR3 extends over 12 amino acids. The germline CDR1 and CDR2 sequences are SQVTM and ANQGSEA. V shed 7 bases and J shed 5 bases, with 12 bases lying between them. In DNA form, the CDR3 reads TGCAGCGCTAAGGGACAAGAAAACATTCAGTACTTC. Encoded protein: CSAKGQENIQYF.

In this sample, this clone turned up a few times. The same CDR3 can be traced to other DNA sequences in this sample. Written as DNA, the CDR3 is TGCAGCGTTACGACTAGTTCCTACGAGCAGTACTTC. Translation gives CSVTTSSYEQYF. The chain has TRBV29-1 and TRBJ2-7, with D perhaps matching TRBD2 (6 bases). V lost 5 bases, J lost 1 base, and 9 bases lay in between. CDR3 size: 12 residues. Germline values: CDR1 SQVTM, CDR2 ANQGSEA.